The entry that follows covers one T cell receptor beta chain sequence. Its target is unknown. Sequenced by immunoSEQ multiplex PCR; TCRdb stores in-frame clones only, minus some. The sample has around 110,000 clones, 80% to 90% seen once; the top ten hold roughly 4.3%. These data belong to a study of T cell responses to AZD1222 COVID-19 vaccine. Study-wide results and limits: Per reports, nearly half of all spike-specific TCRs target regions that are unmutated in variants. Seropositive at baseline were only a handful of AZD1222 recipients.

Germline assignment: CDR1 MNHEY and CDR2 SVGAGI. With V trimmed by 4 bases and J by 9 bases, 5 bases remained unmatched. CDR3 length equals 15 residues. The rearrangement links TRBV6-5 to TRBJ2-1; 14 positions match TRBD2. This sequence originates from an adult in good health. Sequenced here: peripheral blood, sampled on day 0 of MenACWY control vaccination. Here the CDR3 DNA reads TGTGCCAGCAGTTCTCGACTAGCGGGGGGGGCTGAGCAGTTCTTC. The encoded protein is CASSSRLAGGAEQFF.